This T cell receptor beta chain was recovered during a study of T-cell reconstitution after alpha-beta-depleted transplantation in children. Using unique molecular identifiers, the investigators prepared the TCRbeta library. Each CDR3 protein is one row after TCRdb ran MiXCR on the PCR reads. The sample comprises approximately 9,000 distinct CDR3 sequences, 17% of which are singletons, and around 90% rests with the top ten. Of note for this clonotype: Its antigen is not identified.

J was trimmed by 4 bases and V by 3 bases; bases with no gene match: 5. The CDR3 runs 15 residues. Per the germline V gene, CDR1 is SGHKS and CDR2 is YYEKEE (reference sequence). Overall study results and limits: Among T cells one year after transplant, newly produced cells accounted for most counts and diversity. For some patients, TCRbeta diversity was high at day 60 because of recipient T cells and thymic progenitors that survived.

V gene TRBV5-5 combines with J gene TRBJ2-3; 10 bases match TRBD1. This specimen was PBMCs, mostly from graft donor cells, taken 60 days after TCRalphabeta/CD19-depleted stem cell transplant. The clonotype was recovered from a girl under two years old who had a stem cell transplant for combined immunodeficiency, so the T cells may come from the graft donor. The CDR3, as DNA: TGTGCCAGCAGCTACCGGGACAGGGGCCCAGATACGCAGTATTTT. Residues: CASSYRDRGPDTQYF.